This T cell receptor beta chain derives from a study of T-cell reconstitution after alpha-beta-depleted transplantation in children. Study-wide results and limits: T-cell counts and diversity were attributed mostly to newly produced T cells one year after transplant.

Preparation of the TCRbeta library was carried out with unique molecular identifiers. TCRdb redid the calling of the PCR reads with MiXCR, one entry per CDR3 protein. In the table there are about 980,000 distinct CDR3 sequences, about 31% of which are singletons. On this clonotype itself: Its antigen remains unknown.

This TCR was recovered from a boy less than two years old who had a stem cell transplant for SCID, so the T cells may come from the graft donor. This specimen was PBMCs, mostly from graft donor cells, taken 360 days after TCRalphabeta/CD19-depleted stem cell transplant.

CDR3 sequence reads: CASSQEGAYNEQFF. The CDR3 region has the DNA TGCGCCAGCAGCCAAGAGGGCGCCTACAATGAGCAGTTCTTC. The V gene is TRBV4-1, the J gene TRBJ2-1; D unresolved. Per the germline V gene, CDR1 is MGHRA and CDR2 is YSYEKL. The CDR3 is 14 residues long. Trimming shortened V by 0 bases and J by 2 bases, and 5 bases separated the two germline ends.